Listed below are T cell receptor beta chains from one sample, sequenced in a study of shared clonotypes between healthy human individuals. The data were produced by immunoSEQ multiplex PCR, yet TCRdb's version contains in-frame clones alone and is incomplete. The table lists about 490,000 clones, around three quarters of them singletons, with about 12% in the top ten. The sample taken for sequencing was PBMCs. The receptors were gathered from a woman aged 35 to 49 in good health. Some clones in this sample may be carry-over from other donors' samples. Each CDR3 is given with its conserved first and last residue. D genes are given only for firm matches. Size tells how often a clone was seen (once, few, many) or the class of an expanded clone, and some rows leave it out.

CDR3aa,CDR3nt,d_gene,v_gene,j_gene,abundance
CASSLSPTSERGEQYF,TGCGCCAGCAGCCTCAGCCCGACTAGCGAAAGGGGGGAGCAGTACTTC,TRBD2,TRBV4-1,TRBJ2-7,-
CASSQEGLAPREQFF,TGCGCCAGCAGCCAAGAGGGACTAGCCCCCCGTGAGCAGTTCTTC,TRBD2,TRBV4-3,TRBJ2-1,-
CATAGVTGELFF,TGCGCCACTGCTGGGGTGACCGGGGAGCTGTTTTTT,-,TRBV5-1,TRBJ2-2,-
CASSTQRGASTDTQYF,TGCGCCAGCAGCACACAACGGGGAGCTAGCACAGATACGCAGTATTTT,-,TRBV5-1,TRBJ2-3,-
CASRQGWEQPQHF,TGTGCCAGCAGGCAGGGGTGGGAACAGCCCCAGCATTTT,-,TRBV28,TRBJ1-5,-
CASRTTSGSGSYNEQFF,TGTGCCAGCAGGACTACTAGCGGGTCGGGTTCCTACAATGAGCAGTTCTTC,TRBD2,TRBV27,TRBJ2-1,-
CASRPDSPGSPLHF,TGTGCCAGCAGGCCTGACAGTCCCGGTTCACCCCTCCACTTT,-,TRBV27,TRBJ1-6,many
CASRTAGATNEKLFF,TGTGCCAGTAGGACCGCCGGGGCAACTAATGAAAAACTGTTTTTT,-,TRBV19,TRBJ1-4,many
CASSLGGSNTDTQYF,TGCGCCAGCAGCTTGGGCGGGAGTAACACAGATACGCAGTATTTT,TRBD2,TRBV5-1,TRBJ2-3,-
CASSSGQGARETQYF,TGTGCCAGCAGTTCGGGACAGGGGGCGAGAGAGACCCAGTACTTC,TRBD1,TRBV28,TRBJ2-5,-
CASSLAGVTYNEQFF,TGCGCCAGCAGCCTAGCGGGAGTGACCTACAATGAGCAGTTCTTC,TRBD2,TRBV5-1,TRBJ2-1,once
CASTSWGGGNTGELFF,TGTGCCAGCACCTCCTGGGGAGGGGGTAACACCGGGGAGCTGTTTTTT,-,TRBV27,TRBJ2-2,-